Presented here are 21 T cell receptor beta chains from one specimen sequenced in a study of blood T cell repertoires in COVID-19. Repertoires were generated with immunoSEQ multiplex PCR, while TCRdb's copy carries only in-frame clones and drops some. The sample contains roughly 37,000 clones, 78% of which appear only once. The sample taken for sequencing was peripheral blood. These receptors all stem from a man aged 55 to 70 with acute or convalescent COVID-19.

V is TRBV5-1 and J is TRBJ1-1; 9 nucleotides line up with TRBD1. V shed 10 bases and J 5 bases; nucleotides not matched to a gene: 12. The CDR3 consists of 14 residues. The germline CDR1 and CDR2 sequences are SGHRS and YFSETQ. The DNA of the CDR3 is TGCGCCTCCTATTTGGGACAGGGAGGAACTGAAGCTTTCTTT. It encodes CASYLGQGGTEAFF.

The CDR3 coding sequence is TGTGCCAGCAGTCCCCTCGGAGTCGGGGAGCTGTTTTTT. This translates into CASSPLGVGELFF. The chain combines TRBV27 with TRBJ2-2, with D uncertain. V was trimmed by 5 bases and J by 7 bases, leaving 11 bases between them. Germline values: CDR1 MNHEY, CDR2 SMNVEV (reference sequence). CDR3 size: 13 residues.

This sequence joins TRBV6-5 and TRBJ1-6, with 7 positions matching TRBD1. The J segment lost 7 bases and the V segment lost 2 bases, leaving 2 bases of the junction unmatched. The CDR3 contains 14 residues. From germline, CDR1 is MNHEY and CDR2 SVGAGI. The chain's CDR3 is CASSYPGQNSPLHF. CDR3 sequence (DNA): TGTGCCAGCAGTTACCCGGGACAGAATTCACCCCTCCACTTT.

The V gene is TRBV9, the J gene TRBJ2-3, with D perhaps matching TRBD2 (5 bases). The length of the CDR3 is 14 residues. Looked up from germline, CDR1 is SGDLS and CDR2 is YYNGEE. Trimming pared 1 base from V and 2 bases from J, leaving 8 bases between. The CDR3 bases are TGTGCCAGCAGCGTATCAGCGGCCACAGATACGCAGTATTTT. Amino acid sequence: CASSVSAATDTQYF.

V gene TRBV20-1 combines with J gene TRBJ1-2; TRBD1 matches 10 bases. Losses at the gene ends were 5 bases for V and 8 bases for J; bases not matched to a gene: 2. CDR3 size: 11 residues. Germline lookup yields CDR1 DFQATT and CDR2 SNEGSKA (reference sequence). This CDR3 reads CSAGDRGGYTF. The CDR3 bases are TGCAGTGCTGGGGACAGGGGAGGCTACACCTTC.

This clone was seen only once. This chain links TRBV7-9 with TRBJ2-1, with 8 bases fitting TRBD1. Germline-derived CDR1 and CDR2 are SEHNR and FQNEAQ (reference sequence). Trimming cost V 3 bases and J 4 bases; bases outside gene matches: 2. This CDR3 comprises 14 residues. CDR3 DNA: TGTGCCAGCAGCTTCCGGGACAGGTACAATGAGCAGTTCTTC. The encoded protein is CASSFRDRYNEQFF.

This sequence joins TRBV6-1 and TRBJ2-6; D gene uncertain. This CDR3 region has 18 residues. Deletions cut 1 base from V and 0 bases from J, with 13 bases between. Germline V lookup: CDR1 MNHNS, CDR2 SASEGT. The CDR3 sequence is CASSEDLGNDSGANVLTF. CDR3 coding DNA: TGTGCCAGCAGTGAAGATCTTGGCAACGACTCTGGGGCCAACGTCCTGACTTTC.

This clone was found a few times. This rearrangement joins TRBV9 to TRBJ1-1, with a tentative D call TRBD1 (6 bases). The V and J ends lost 0 bases and 5 bases respectively, with 14 bases between them. CDR3 length: 15 amino acids. The germline gives CDR1 SGDLS, CDR2 YYNGEE. The CDR3 DNA follows: TGTGCCAGCAGCGTAGCTAGAGGGGGTGGTACTGAAGCTTTCTTT. Translation gives CASSVARGGGTEAFF.

The chain joins TRBV24-1 to TRBJ2-1; 7 positions match TRBD2. Trimming took 6 bases from V and 0 from J; bases not matched to a gene: 4. The germline V gene encodes CDR1 KGHDR and CDR2 SFDVKD. This CDR3 region has 15 residues. The CDR3 region has the DNA TGTGCCACCAGTAGCGGGGCCAGCTCCTACAATGAGCAGTTCTTC. Protein product: CATSSGASSYNEQFF.

The chain combines TRBV10-3 with TRBJ1-2; TRBD1 might be the D (5 bases). Trimming cost V 4 bases and J 4 bases, with 10 bases left between them. Germline V gene lookup returns CDR1 ENHRY and CDR2 SYGVKD. The CDR3 has 13 residues. Here the CDR3 DNA reads TGTGCCATCAGTGCCAGGGATAGCTATGGCTACACCTTC. It is translated as CAISARDSYGYTF.

The table lists this clone with a count of one. This rearrangement joins TRBV6-5 to TRBJ1-6; TRBD1 matches 8 bases. The trim removed 6 bases at V and 10 bases at J, leaving 8 bases unmatched. The CDR3 runs to 14 residues. The germline CDR1 and CDR2 sequences are MNHEY and SVGAGI. The CDR3 loop is CASRGDRPDSPLHF. As DNA, the CDR3 is TGTGCCAGCAGAGGGGACAGGCCAGACTCACCCCTCCACTTT.

The V and J genes are TRBV10-1 and TRBJ1-1; tentatively, D is TRBD1 (5 bases). The CDR3 covers 13 residues. V was trimmed by 6 bases and J by 3 bases, leaving 11 bases between them. Looked up from germline, CDR1 is WNHNN and CDR2 is SYGVQD (reference sequence). The CDR3 region is CASSPGVDTEAFF. CDR3 nucleotide sequence: TGCGCCAGCAGCCCGGGGGTAGACACTGAAGCTTTCTTT.

This chain connects TRBV5-6 to TRBJ2-1; D uncertain. The CDR3 sequence is 16 residues long. Germline V gene lookup returns CDR1 SGHDT and CDR2 YYEEEE. Deletions cut 1 base from V and 1 base from J, with 12 bases between. This CDR3 reads CASSLWNGLSYNEQFF. CDR3 sequence (DNA): TGTGCCAGCAGCTTGTGGAACGGGTTGTCCTACAATGAGCAGTTCTTC. The full variable domain, in which reference TRBV5-6 and TRBJ2-1 provide the parts outside the CDR3, is DAGVTQSPTHLIKTRGQQVTLRCSPKSGHDTVSWYQQALGQGPQFIFQYYEEEERQRGNFPDRFSGHQFPNYSSELNVNALLLGDSALYLCASSLWNGLSYNEQFFGPGTRLTVL.

The rearrangement links TRBV6-5 to TRBJ2-5, with a tentative D call TRBD1 (5 bases). The CDR3 consists of 14 residues. Trimming removed 2 bases at V and 5 bases at J, with 12 bases between. The germline V gene encodes CDR1 MNHEY and CDR2 SVGAGI. Here the CDR3 reads CASSYGAGWETQYF. CDR3 nucleotide sequence: TGTGCCAGCAGTTACGGCGCAGGGTGGGAGACCCAGTACTTC.

The rearrangement uses TRBV2 and TRBJ2-1, with 9 bases lining up with TRBD2. Germline loops: CDR1 SNHLY, CDR2 FYNNEI. The CDR3 length is 15 residues. V shed 2 bases and J 7 bases; nucleotides not matched to a gene: 6. The CDR3 protein is CASSETASGENEQFF. The CDR3 DNA reads TGTGCCAGCAGTGAAACGGCTAGCGGGGAGAATGAGCAGTTCTTC.

J is TRBJ2-5 and V is TRBV21-1; TRBD1 was called by the table and not checked on the DNA. TRBV21-1 corresponds to a pseudogene. The length of the CDR3 is 14 residues. The CDR3 reads CASSNQVTQETQYF. As DNA, the CDR3 is TGTGCCAGCAGCAACCAGGTGACCCAAGAGACCCAGTACTTC.

The rearrangement uses TRBV10-2 and TRBJ2-5; D may be TRBD2 (6 bases). The V and J ends lost 10 bases and 6 bases respectively, with 15 bases between them. The V gene's germline CDR1 is WSHSY and CDR2 SAAADI. This CDR3 contains 12 residues. As DNA, the CDR3 is TGCGCCATCTCGGGAGTGGGTAAGACCCAGTACTTC. Protein sequence: CAISGVGKTQYF.

This CDR3 is CASSDSVGRLGEQYF. The CDR3 DNA is TGTGCCAGCAGTGATTCCGTAGGACGACTAGGCGAGCAGTACTTC. The V call is TRBV2, the J call TRBJ2-7; D possibly corresponds to TRBD2 (6 bases). Per the germline V gene, CDR1 is SNHLY and CDR2 is FYNNEI. V lost 3 bases, J lost 6 bases, and 18 bases lay in between. The CDR3 covers 15 residues.

The rearrangement uses TRBV7-2 and TRBJ2-1; no firm D call. This CDR3 comprises 15 residues. Between the trimmed V and J ends, which lost 5 bases and 10 bases, there was a span of 21 bases. Per germline, CDR1 SGHTA and CDR2 FQGNSA. CDR3: CASSKPSEPLREQFF. DNA of the CDR3: TGTGCCAGCAGCAAACCGTCCGAGCCGCTCAGGGAGCAGTTCTTC. Based on the CDR3 plus reference TRBV7-2 and TRBJ2-1, the full variable domain is GAGVSQSPSNKVTEKGKDVELRCDPISGHTALYWYRQSLGQGLEFLIYFQGNSAPDKSGLPSDRFSAERTGGSVSTLTIQRTQQEDSAVYLCASSKPSEPLREQFFGPGTRLTVL.

V usage is TRBV7-8 and J usage is TRBJ2-7, with 7 bases matching TRBD2. CDR3 length: 15 amino acids. In germline, CDR1 is SGHVS, CDR2 FQNEAQ. J was trimmed by 3 bases and V by 1 base; bases with no gene match: 6. For the CDR3, the DNA is TGTGCCAGCAGCTTAGGCCCTTGGGGGGGCTACGAGCAGTACTTC. Protein sequence: CASSLGPWGGYEQYF.

V and J are TRBV11-3 and TRBJ2-2; D is unclear. CDR1 and CDR2 from the germline V gene are SGHNT and YENEEA. Trimming removed 10 bases at V and 3 bases at J, with 9 bases between. The CDR3 extends over 12 amino acids. CDR3 bases: TGTGCCACGAGTTTGGACACCGGGGAGCTGTTTTTT. It translates to CATSLDTGELFF.